This TCR beta chain was captured in a study of control samples from healthy donors and cancer patients. This clone appeared a single time. The germline CDR1 and CDR2 sequences are KGHSY and FQNENV. The CDR3 has 16 residues. The V and J ends lost 7 bases and 4 bases respectively, with 20 bases between them. Here immunoSEQ multiplex PCR was the method, and the copy in TCRdb shows in-frame clones only, minus some. The data contain roughly 220,000 clones, over 90% of them singletons. The sequence came from a man aged 50 to 60 in good health. The sample consisted of blood. V usage is TRBV16 and J usage is TRBJ2-1; D gene uncertain. The CDR3 DNA reads TGTGCCAGCACCGCCGCGGTTGGGTTTTCTTACAATGAGCAGTTCTTC. It encodes CASTAAVGFSYNEQFF.